This TCR beta chain was retrieved from a study of post-analysis software for immune sequencing data (dated by TCRdb to the mid-2010s). Regarding the complete study: Recorded disease courses included relapsing-remitting, secondary progressive and progressive-relapsing multiple sclerosis, with some patients lacking subtype annotation. The patient repertoires were compared against 11 previously published healthy control repertoires obtained from donors aged roughly 6 to 25 years. A subset of samples was prepared in parallel using single-end sample barcoding, then pooled and co-amplified after Illumina adapter ligation. Results the study describes overall, beyond this receptor: Compared with controls, multiple sclerosis patients had significantly lower normalized Chao1 diversity, a finding suggesting substantial peripheral T-cell clonal expansion. Strong co-clustering of samples prepared in the same batch was shown by direct clustering with F measure, prompting a batch-effect correction. Patients showed significantly higher frequencies than controls for a handful of TRBV segments, among them TRBV5-6, TRBV5-1 and TRBV20-1. The control group was slightly older than the multiple sclerosis patient group.

The library was obtained by PCR. Instrument used: Illumina HiSeq 2500. Unique molecular identifiers were incorporated into TCR beta cDNA libraries to reduce PCR and sequencing biases. About 500,000 cDNA molecules were obtained for every 1 to 10 million input T cells, so each molecule roughly corresponded to one T cell. The patient libraries were prepared and sequenced using the same protocol as the earlier healthy control dataset. Within a given batch, samples were prepared together, multiplexed and sequenced on the same HiSeq lane. On the authors' methods: MIGEC was used to process the raw barcoded reads, and molecular identifier groups with only a single read were discarded before consensus assembly and CDR3 extraction. VDJtools was used for post-analysis of the clonotype tables, with diversity normalized by down-sampling every dataset to the smallest sample size. In repertoire overlap clustering, CDR3 amino acid sequences, but not nucleotide sequences, were matched to correct batch-related cross-sample contamination. The public reads were run again by TCRdb, first through fastp at Q25 and then through MiXCR, and only productive beta chains were kept. Each CDR3 protein gets just one entry, which takes the most common genes and DNA from the rows behind it. The V and J calls shown here were made by TCRdb, not taken from the authors' results. The sample profile shows around 200,000 distinct CDR3 sequences; approximately 28% of them were found once. 3% to 3.5% of the sample rests with the top ten.

TCR beta repertoires were profiled from peripheral blood of roughly 13 young patients with multiple sclerosis to demonstrate the VDJtools post-analysis software. The patients with multiple sclerosis were children and adolescents between roughly 6 and 16 years of age. This clonotype was seen repeatedly, ten times or more. This receptor's antigen is unknown. There are no base qualities to consult, and no much larger clone falls within one base. CDR1 and CDR2, per the germline V gene (reference sequence), are SGHAT and FQDESV. Including cysteine and phenylalanine, the CDR3 has 15 amino acids. The entry retains the CDR3 DNA only, 45 bases that are in frame from base 1. V lost 3 bases and J lost 2 bases, and the count of bases not matched to a germline gene is 5.

The V and J genes are TRBV11-1 and TRBJ2-3, and 7 bases in between align with TRBD2. The receptor was isolated from a girl younger than 18 with multiple sclerosis. Sample: blood. The DNA sequence reads TGTGCCAGCAGCTTTATGCGGGGGAACACAGATACGCAGTATTTT. The encoded protein is CASSFMRGNTDTQYF.